This TCR beta chain is from a study of beta chain features in type 1 diabetes. Regarding the study as a whole: Compared with healthy donors, patients appeared to share more similar naive, central memory and regulatory TCRB repertoires. The study found moderately but significantly shorter TCRB CDR3s in all four CD4+ subsets of Type 1 diabetes patients. When VDJ junctions were examined, type 1 diabetes patients showed fewer insertions and more deletions.

The investigators reverse transcribed all of the isolated RNA, so they sequenced expressed TCRB transcripts. TCRdb's table, derived via immunoSEQ multiplex PCR, lists solely in-frame clones and lacks some. The data show around 710,000 clones, with around 12% seen just once and more than 0.09% held by the top ten. On this clone: What it binds is not known.

One heparinised draw, averaging roughly 0.12 L, was taken per donor. Isolation of CD4+ naive, central memory, regulatory and stem cell-like memory cells was achieved by sorting via CD45RO/CCR7/CD25/CD127/CD95/CD27. Germline V gives CDR1 SGHRS, CDR2 YFSETQ. V gave up 7 bases and J gave up 2 bases, with 13 bases separating them. The CDR3 has 13 residues. This clonotype was obtained from a man in his thirties or forties with type 1 diabetes. The sequenced sample consisted of naive CD4+ T cells from blood. V usage is TRBV5-1 and J usage is TRBJ2-7, with D perhaps matching TRBD1 or TRBD2 (5 bases each). The CDR3 reads CASGTGDPYEQYF. CDR3 sequence (DNA): TGCGCCAGCGGGACGGGCGATCCCTACGAGCAGTACTTC.